This entry is about one TCR beta chain. The target antigen is unknown. The protocol was immunoSEQ multiplex PCR, while the TCRdb copy is restricted to in-frame clones and leaves out a portion. Altogether some 120,000 clones are present, 87% being singletons, with the ten largest covering 1.3% to 1.5%. The data stem from a study of T cell responses to AZD1222 COVID-19 vaccine. Per germline, CDR1 SGHDN and CDR2 FVKESK. V shed 10 bases and J shed 0 bases, with 22 bases lying between them. This CDR3 region has 17 residues. Study results and limitations: No day 14 peak samples; only post-peak repertoires were characterized. Nearly half of spike-specific TCRs reportedly target unmutated variant regions. Clonal diversity was possibly underestimated, and white British individuals and females predominated among donors.

The starting material was peripheral blood, obtained on day 0 of AZD1222 vaccination. This TCR was recovered from an adult in good health. This chain joins TRBV14 and TRBJ1-5; D gene uncertain. Here the CDR3 DNA reads TGTGCCACTAAAAAAACATGCGCTGGGTATAGCAATCAGCCCCAGCATTTT. Its translation is CATKKTCAGYSNQPQHF.